This T cell receptor beta chain was captured in a study of CD8 T cells in ankylosing spondylitis (dated by TCRdb to about 2017). Notes on the research overall: T cell receptor beta repertoires were profiled in healthy donors and ankylosing spondylitis patients so that disease-linked TCR variants could be found. The full study cohort comprised around 23 ankylosing spondylitis patients and 110 or so healthy donors. Peripheral blood samples were taken, and synovial fluid was additionally collected from ankylosing spondylitis patients. Here is what the overall study found, with its caveats: A TCR beta motif made up of several highly homologous amino acid variants appeared to be characteristic of blood from ankylosing spondylitis patients. Some motif variants were previously reported in synovial fluid and blood of reactive arthritis patients, suggesting common disease-initiation mechanisms. The disease-linked clones had a CD8+ phenotype and were found at relatively low frequencies in peripheral blood. Significant enrichment of the disease-linked clones was reported in matched synovial fluid samples from ankylosing spondylitis patients.

The germline V gene (reference sequence) provides CDR1 LGHDT and CDR2 YNNKEL. V lost 1 base and J lost 4 bases; the stretch between them is 2 bases long. The CDR3 starts with the cysteine, ends with the phenylalanine, and has 11 residues. Of the read, only the CDR3 DNA is kept; its 33 bases are in frame from base 1. Sequencer: Illumina HiSeq 2500. Quantitative 5'-RACE with molecular barcodes was the method used to prepare the TCR beta libraries. The original pipeline was this. To identify disease-linked TCR variants, a new computational method was used, one built on a probabilistic model of VDJ rearrangement. TCRdb trimmed the raw reads at Q25, called clones with MiXCR and kept productive beta chains. Entries are consolidated by CDR3 protein sequence, retaining the most common genes and DNA. TCRdb's processing, not the authors', yielded these V and J calls. The sample profile shows approximately 69,000 distinct CDR3 sequences; approximately 5.3% of them were found once. The ten biggest clones cover 2% to 2.5% of the sample.

This clonotype has ten or more counts. This receptor's antigen is unknown. Base qualities were left out, and no much larger clone turns up one base away. This sequence was found in a male donor with ankylosing spondylitis or in good health (not recorded which). The source material was blood, either unsorted or a sorted T cell fraction (not recorded which). Recombination connected TRBV3-1 to TRBJ2-7; the D gene cannot be resolved reliably. In nucleotide form, the sequence is TGTGCCAGCAGCCAAGTGTACGAGCAGTACTTC. Its protein is CASSQVYEQYF.